The sequence of this T cell receptor beta chain was determined in a study of vaccination and CD4 T cells after COVID-19. On the study more broadly: Subjects got two shots of BNT162b2 or mRNA-1273 vaccine.

Treatment of the sample: roughly 11-day PBMC culture with coronavirus spike peptide pools or control peptides (ViraFEST assay). Germline V gene sequence: CDR1 MNHNS, CDR2 SASEGT. The CDR3 is made up of 20 amino acids. Trimming took 6 bases from V and 2 from J; bases not matched to a gene: 21. This clonotype has a handful of counts. Its antigen is as yet unknown. Cultured CD4+ T-cell DNA underwent Oncomine TCR Beta short-read sequencing. TCRdb analysed the PCR reads with MiXCR anew, one entry per CDR3 protein. The sample lists approximately 15,000 distinct CDR3 sequences; roughly 30% were seen once. This receptor was identified in a human donor with COVID-19. This sequence joins TRBV6-1 and TRBJ1-3; TRBD1 agrees at 8 bases. What was sequenced was cultured CD4+ T cells from blood. CDR3 loop: CASSQRTGPALGATGNTIYF. CDR3 coding DNA: TGTGCCAGCAGCCAGAGGACAGGGCCCGCTTTGGGGGCAACTGGAAACACCATATATTTT.